Following are 19 T cell receptor beta chains from one sample sequenced in a study of T cells in Graves' hyperthyroidism and ophthalmopathy. Using RNA transcripts as the source, TCR beta CDR3 regions were amplified. During a first-round RT-PCR of the TCR CDR3, the HTBI primer set was used. TCRdb independently ran MiXCR on the multiplex PCR reads; one entry per CDR3 protein. This table has more than 500,000 distinct CDR3 sequences, around 16% appearing once. Input material: blood. The source is a woman in her thirties with Graves' hyperthyroidism.

In its sample, this clonotype was seen a few times. This chain connects TRBV9 to TRBJ2-7; D might be TRBD1 (5 bases). V was cut by 3 bases and J by 2 bases, with 12 bases left in between. The germline gives CDR1 SGDLS, CDR2 YYNGEE. This CDR3 is built from 14 residues. CDR3 residues: CASSERQNPYEQYF. Written as DNA, the CDR3 is TGTGCCAGCAGCGAGAGACAGAATCCCTACGAGCAGTACTTC.

This clonotype was counted a few times. This chain connects TRBV4-3 to TRBJ2-3, with D possibly TRBD2 on 7 matching bases. Germline CDR1 LGHNA, CDR2 YSLEER. Between the trimmed V and J ends, which lost 4 bases and 5 bases, there was a span of 16 bases. The CDR3 has 15 residues. The CDR3 region is CASSPSSGGGDTQYF. DNA of the CDR3: TGCGCCAGCAGCCCATCTAGCGGAGGGGGAGATACGCAGTATTTT.

The chain carries TRBV11-2 and TRBJ2-7; TRBD1 might be the D (5 bases). V lost 2 bases and J lost 6, with 14 bases in between. The length of the CDR3 is 14 residues. Germline assignment: CDR1 SGHAT and CDR2 FQNNGV. In nucleotides, the CDR3 is TGTGCCAGCAGCTTAAGCGACTTGGGGCCCGAGCAGTACTTC. As protein: CASSLSDLGPEQYF.

This clonotype appeared many times. The chain links TRBV28 to TRBJ2-7; D may be TRBD1 (6 bases). Trimming stripped 3 bases from V and 7 bases from J, with 13 bases between. The germline V gene has CDR1 MDHEN and CDR2 SYDVKM. The CDR3 has 13 amino acids. The CDR3 coding sequence is TGTGCCAGCAGTTTGTCAGGGGACGAGGAGCAGTACTTC. The encoded protein is CASSLSGDEEQYF.

The chain couples TRBV6-2 or TRBV6-3 to TRBJ2-2; D gene uncertain. Trimming pared 4 bases from V and 1 base from J, leaving 7 bases between. The CDR3 is 14 residues long. Germline-derived CDR1 and CDR2 are MNHEY and SVGEGT. CDR3 region: CASSLNLNTGELFF. The CDR3 DNA reads as TGTGCCAGCAGTTTGAACCTGAACACCGGGGAGCTGTTTTTT.

The chain has TRBV27 and TRBJ1-3; a possible D gene is TRBD1 (5 bases). CDR1 and CDR2 from the germline V gene are MNHEY and SMNVEV (reference sequence). The CDR3 length is 14 residues. Trimming left V 8 bases short and J 4 bases short, with 15 bases between. The CDR3, as DNA: TGTGCCAGCTCTCATTTTGGGGACGGAAACACCATATATTTT. This translates into CASSHFGDGNTIYF.

This clonotype was recorded many times. The chain has TRBV5-1 and TRBJ2-7; 9 nucleotides align to TRBD1. Losses at the gene ends were 5 bases for V and 5 bases for J; bases not matched to a gene: 8. The CDR3 is 14 amino acids. CDR1 is SGHRS, CDR2 YFSETQ, per germline. The CDR3 here is CASRERDRADEQYF. The CDR3, as DNA: TGCGCCAGCAGGGAAAGGGACAGGGCTGACGAGCAGTACTTC.

This clonotype was recorded at least ten times. CDR3 sequence (DNA): TGTGCCAGCAGTTCGCAGGGGCATCAGCCCCAGCATTTT. It yields the protein CASSSQGHQPQHF. This chain links TRBV6-1 with TRBJ1-5, with D perhaps matching TRBD1 (6 bases). Germline V gene lookup returns CDR1 MNHNS and CDR2 SASEGT. This CDR3 is 13 amino acids long. V lost 5 bases and J 5 bases, leaving 10 bases between the germline ends.

This clonotype was detected ten times or more. J is TRBJ2-5 and V is TRBV11-3, with a weak D call TRBD2 (6 bases). Per germline, CDR1 SGHNT and CDR2 YENEEA. This CDR3 has 14 residues. Deletions cut 5 bases from V and 5 bases from J, with 15 bases between. Written as DNA, the CDR3 is TGTGCCAGCAGCCCCGGGGGTAGCTTTGAGACCCAGTACTTC. It is translated as CASSPGGSFETQYF.

In its sample, this clonotype was seen many times. The chain employs TRBV7-2 and TRBJ2-6; a weak D match, TRBD1 (6 bases). Germline V lookup: CDR1 SGHTA, CDR2 FQGNSA. V shed 4 bases and J shed 0 bases, with 19 bases lying between them. This CDR3 comprises 19 residues. CDR3 amino acids: CASSSIGTQRSSGANVLTF. Here the CDR3 DNA reads TGTGCCAGCAGCTCGATTGGGACACAAAGAAGCTCTGGGGCCAACGTCCTGACTTTC. The entire variable domain, with the rest obtained from reference TRBV7-2 and TRBJ2-6, is as follows: GAGVSQSPSNKVTEKGKDVELRCDPISGHTALYWYRQSLGQGLEFLIYFQGNSAPDKSGLPSDRFSAERTGGSVSTLTIQRTQQEDSAVYLCASSSIGTQRSSGANVLTFGAGSRLTVL.

In its sample, this clonotype was seen many times. The rearrangement uses TRBV27 and TRBJ2-1; D gene unclear. There are 11 residues in the CDR3. Germline V lookup: CDR1 MNHEY, CDR2 SMNVEV (reference sequence). Trimming took 4 bases from V and 10 from J, leaving 8 bases between them. This CDR3 is CASSSPGEQFF. For the CDR3, the DNA is TGTGCCAGCAGTTCTCCCGGGGAGCAGTTCTTC.

To note about this clonotype: A read error may explain this, as a much larger clone is one base away. The rearrangement joins TRBV3-2 to TRBJ2-7; the table gives TRBD2 as D, unverified against the DNA. TRBV3-2 is a pseudogene locus. This CDR3 is built from 13 residues. The CDR3 coding sequence is TGTGCCAGCAGCCAAGATAGAGGGTCCCAGCAGTACTTC. Protein: CASSQDRGSQQYF.

This clonotype appeared many times. The V gene is TRBV12-3 or TRBV12-4, the J gene TRBJ2-3; 7 bases fit TRBD1. The CDR3 totals 15 residues. Trimming at V came to 5 bases and at J to 2 bases, leaving 7 bases not matched to a gene. CDR3 protein: CASSVQGTHTDTQYF. The CDR3 DNA reads TGTGCCAGCAGTGTACAGGGGACCCACACAGATACGCAGTATTTT.

This clonotype was seen more than once but under ten times. The chain carries TRBV19 and TRBJ1-2; D unclear. Germline V gene data show CDR1 as LNHDA and CDR2 as SQIVND (reference sequence). V lost 5 bases, J lost 7 bases, and 14 bases lay in between. The CDR3 has 13 residues. In DNA, the CDR3 is TGTGCCAGTAGTTTTGTACCACCGGTTGGCTACACCTTC. This gives the protein CASSFVPPVGYTF.

This clonotype occurred many times. The chain combines TRBV7-9 with TRBJ1-1; 7 bases line up with TRBD1. Germline V gives CDR1 SEHNR, CDR2 FQNEAQ (reference sequence). Trimming removed 3 bases from V and 1 base from J; junction bases left unmatched: 5. The CDR3 consists of 15 residues. CDR3 in DNA: TGTGCCAGCAGCTTCCCGGACAGGCCGAACACTGAAGCTTTCTTT. It yields the protein CASSFPDRPNTEAFF.

V usage is TRBV5-1 and J usage is TRBJ2-4; TRBD1 might be the D (6 bases). Germline-derived CDR1 and CDR2 are SGHRS and YFSETQ. The CDR3 spans 16 residues. The ends were cut back, 3 bases at V and 1 base at J, with 14 bases in the middle. The CDR3 sequence: CASSSGQHYAKNIQYF. For the CDR3, the DNA is TGCGCCAGCAGCTCCGGACAGCACTACGCCAAAAACATTCAGTACTTC.

The chain combines TRBV2 with TRBJ2-5; 14 bases align to TRBD2. The trim removed 6 bases at V and 4 bases at J, leaving 13 bases unmatched. The CDR3 consists of 18 residues. Germline V gene sequence: CDR1 SNHLY, CDR2 FYNNEI. CDR3 sequence reads: CASRGDTPGTSGRETQYF. In DNA form, the CDR3 reads TGTGCCAGCAGGGGGGACACTCCCGGGACTAGCGGGAGAGAGACCCAGTACTTC.

The rearrangement uses TRBV3-1 and TRBJ1-3, with 7 positions matching TRBD1. The CDR3 consists of 18 residues. J lost 1 base, V lost 4 bases, and 13 bases had no gene match. The germline gives CDR1 LGHDT, CDR2 YNNKEL (reference sequence). CDR3 sequence reads: CASSRMTGSPPSGNTIYF. The CDR3, as DNA: TGTGCCAGCAGCCGCATGACAGGGAGCCCTCCTTCTGGAAACACCATATATTTT.

V gene TRBV10-3 combines with J gene TRBJ2-1; weak D call: TRBD2 (5 bases). The CDR3 extends over 19 amino acids. V was trimmed by 2 bases and J by 4 bases, leaving 24 bases between them. Germline CDR1 ENHRY, CDR2 SYGVKD. CDR3 bases: TGTGCCATCAGTGAGATATTGATAGTGGGAGAGATGGGTTACAATGAGCAGTTCTTC. It is translated as CAISEILIVGEMGYNEQFF.